The next 14 T cell receptor beta chains were all read from a single sample in a study of blood T cell repertoires in COVID-19. Data came from immunoSEQ multiplex PCR; TCRdb stores just in-frame clones and leaves some out. Of approximately 400,000 clones in the sample, more than 75% were seen once. The sequencing sample was made of PBMCs or T cells enriched from blood (not recorded which). These receptors were collected from a woman aged 18 to 35 who had recovered from COVID-19.

The chain uses TRBV9 and TRBJ1-5, with D hard to call. The CDR3 runs 16 residues. Germline V gene lookup returns CDR1 SGDLS and CDR2 YYNGEE. Trimming pared 4 bases from V and 4 bases from J, leaving 18 bases between. Here the CDR3 reads CASSPTGERVNQPQHF. The DNA for the CDR3 is TGTGCCAGCAGCCCCACCGGGGAGAGAGTTAATCAGCCCCAGCATTTT.

V and J are TRBV13 and TRBJ2-1; TRBD1 matches at 10 bases. CDR1 is PRHDT, CDR2 FYEKMQ, per germline (reference sequence). Germline trimming cut 5 bases from V and 4 bases from J; bases unmatched to any gene: 5. The CDR3 runs to 15 residues. CDR3 DNA: TGTGCCAGCAGCCCCGGGACAGGGGTATACAATGAGCAGTTCTTC. It is translated as CASSPGTGVYNEQFF.

The chain couples TRBV7-2 to TRBJ1-3, with D possibly being TRBD1 (5 bases). The CDR3 is made up of 14 amino acids. Per the germline V gene, CDR1 is SGHTA and CDR2 is FQGNSA. V lost 4 bases to trimming and J lost 8 bases, with 15 bases between them. CDR3 in DNA: TGTGCCAGCAGCTGGCGGGACCCTGGGGACACCATATATTTT. Its translation is CASSWRDPGDTIYF.

The chain is built from TRBV4-1 and TRBJ1-2; a possible D gene is TRBD1 (6 bases). The ends were cut back, 6 bases at V and 1 base at J, with 18 bases in the middle. CDR1 is MGHRA, CDR2 YSYEKL, per germline. The CDR3 contains 16 residues. The CDR3 nucleotides are TGCGCCAGCAGACAGCCGGGACACCAGAATAACTATGGCTACACCTTC. The encoded protein is CASRQPGHQNNYGYTF.

This chain joins TRBV6-5 and TRBJ1-1, with D maybe TRBD1 (5 bases). CDR3 length: 12 amino acids. Germline CDR1 is MNHEY and CDR2 is SVGAGI. V was clipped by 4 bases and J by 6 bases, with 9 bases between them. The CDR3 sequence: CASSLWGAEAFF. The CDR3 DNA reads as TGTGCCAGCAGTTTGTGGGGGGCTGAAGCTTTCTTT.

The CDR3, as DNA: TGTGCCAGCAGGCCGCAGGGAATTGAAGGTGAAAAACTGTTTTTT. Its translation: CASRPQGIEGEKLFF. The rearrangement uses TRBV3-1 (or the pseudogene TRBV3-2) and TRBJ1-4; D possibly corresponds to TRBD1 (5 bases). The V and J ends lost 6 bases and 7 bases respectively, with 18 bases between them. CDR1 and CDR2 from the germline V gene are LGHDT and YNNKEL (reference sequence). The CDR3 is made up of 15 amino acids.

The rearrangement links TRBV27 to TRBJ1-5; no reliable D call. This CDR3 has 15 amino acids. Germline V gene lookup returns CDR1 MNHEY and CDR2 SMNVEV (reference sequence). V was pared by 5 bases and J by 4 bases, with 15 bases between. CDR3 nucleotides: TGTGCCAGCAGTGAAAGACCGATCGGGAATCAGCCCCAGCATTTT. Amino acid sequence: CASSERPIGNQPQHF.

The chain joins TRBV10-1 to TRBJ1-1; TRBD1 might be the D (6 bases). The CDR3 length is 16 residues. The V and J ends lost 2 bases and 0 bases respectively, with 13 bases between them. Germline values: CDR1 WNHNN, CDR2 SYGVQD (reference sequence). The CDR3 nucleotides are TGCGCCAGCAGTGAGCAGGGGATAGGGGTGAACACTGAAGCTTTCTTT. Its protein is CASSEQGIGVNTEAFF.

J is TRBJ1-2 and V is TRBV4-1; D not certain. V was pared by 0 bases and J by 1 base, with 9 bases between. Germline V lookup: CDR1 MGHRA, CDR2 YSYEKL. The CDR3 loop spans 15 amino acids. The CDR3 spells CASSQEPGSNYGYTF. CDR3 nucleotide sequence: TGCGCCAGCAGCCAAGAACCAGGCAGTAACTATGGCTACACCTTC.

The chain links TRBV3-1 (or the pseudogene TRBV3-2) to TRBJ2-2; 8 bases fit TRBD1. Losses at the gene ends were 5 bases for V and 5 bases for J; bases not matched to a gene: 7. Per the germline V gene, CDR1 is LGHDT and CDR2 is YNNKEL (reference sequence). The CDR3 spans 15 residues. Written as DNA, the CDR3 is TGTGCCAGCAGCGAGCGGACAGGGCGGACCGGGGAGCTGTTTTTT. Residues: CASSERTGRTGELFF.

The chain couples TRBV5-1 to TRBJ2-7; 9 bases are shared with TRBD2. This CDR3 comprises 18 residues. The V segment lost 4 bases and the J segment 4 bases; nucleotides outside the gene matches: 18. CDR1 and CDR2 (germline): SGHRS, YFSETQ. The CDR3 nucleotides are TGCGCCAGCAGCACCGCCCCGCGGACCGGGACTAGCTCTTACGAGCAGTACTTC. It encodes CASSTAPRTGTSSYEQYF.

The chain joins TRBV14 to TRBJ1-4; D unresolved. V gave up 3 bases and J gave up 0 bases, with 11 bases separating them. In germline, CDR1 is SGHDN, CDR2 FVKESK. This CDR3 has 16 amino acids. Here the CDR3 reads CASSQPTGTTNEKLFF. The CDR3 nucleotides are TGTGCCAGCAGCCAGCCGACGGGGACAACTAATGAAAAACTGTTTTTT.

A few counts support this clone. The chain is built from TRBV6-6 and TRBJ1-5; TRBD1 might be the D (6 bases). Trimming stripped 7 bases from V and 0 bases from J, with 13 bases between. Germline lookup yields CDR1 MNHNY and CDR2 SVGAGI (reference sequence). CDR3 size: 15 residues. CDR3 DNA: TGTGCCAGCACCGGCAGGGGTGATAGCAATCAGCCCCAGCATTTT. Translation: CASTGRGDSNQPQHF.

The chain links TRBV3-1 (or the pseudogene TRBV3-2) to TRBJ2-7; D perhaps matches TRBD1 (6 bases). This CDR3 comprises 14 residues. Trimming removed 1 base from V and 4 bases from J, with 11 bases in between. Germline CDR1 is LGHDT and CDR2 is YNNKEL (reference sequence). The CDR3 sequence is CASSQGGTIYEQYF. The DNA of the CDR3 is TGTGCCAGCAGCCAAGGTGGGACAATTTACGAGCAGTACTTC.